Listed below are T cell receptor beta chains from one sample, sequenced in a study of shared clonotypes between healthy human individuals. Profiling relied on immunoSEQ multiplex PCR, and the TCRdb table lists in-frame clones only, not all of them. The data contain some 660,000 clones, roughly 72% of them singletons. The material sequenced was memory CD4+ T cells sorted from blood. These receptor sequences come from a woman in her twenties or thirties in good health. CDR3s include the opening cysteine and the closing phenylalanine or tryptophan. D genes are given only for firm matches. Not all rows give a size; the values are once, few, many and, for expanded clones, a class.

size	V	J	D	length	DNA	CDR3
-	TRBV2	TRBJ1-5	-	14	TGTGCCAGCACCAAAAATGGGGGCAATCAGCCCCAGCATTTT	CASTKNGGNQPQHF
-	TRBV28	TRBJ1-1	-	13	TGTGCCAGCAGTTTATCGGAAGATATCAAAGCTTTCTTT	CASSLSEDIKAFF
once	TRBV7-2	TRBJ2-7	-	15	TGTGCCAGCAGCTTAGATTCGGTTAGCTCCTACGAGCAGTACTTC	CASSLDSVSSYEQYF
many	TRBV7-6	TRBJ2-3	-	16	TGTGCCAGCAGCCCAACACAGGGAAGGAACACAGATACGCAGTATTTT	CASSPTQGRNTDTQYF
once	TRBV7-3	TRBJ1-1	TRBD1	12	TGTGCCAGCAGCCGGGCTGACAGGGGAGCTTTCTTT	CASSRADRGAFF
few	TRBV27	TRBJ2-7	-	14	TGTGCCAGCAGACCCGCCGGACCATCCTACGAGCAGTACTTC	CASRPAGPSYEQYF
-	TRBV7-3	TRBJ2-5	-	17	TGTGCCAGCAGCCCCAGGGCAGTCTACAACCCACAAGAGACCCAGTACTTC	CASSPRAVYNPQETQYF
-	TRBV30	TRBJ2-5	TRBD2	14	TGTGCCTCAGGACTAGCGGGAGGGCCGGAGACCCAGTACTTC	CASGLAGGPETQYF
-	TRBV7-3	TRBJ1-1	-	13	TGTGCCAGCAGCCGAGGGGCAAACACTGAAGCTTTCTTT	CASSRGANTEAFF
-	TRBV7-8	TRBJ2-6	-	17	TGTGCCAGCAGCAGTTCAAAGCCACAAAGTCGGGCCAACGTCCTGACTTTC	CASSSSKPQSRANVLTF
few	TRBV5-4	TRBJ1-2	-	16	TGTGCCAGCAGGCGAAGGTCGGCAGGGGTAAACTATGGCTACACCTTC	CASRRRSAGVNYGYTF
once	TRBV7-2	TRBJ2-1	-	15	TGTGCCAGCAGCCGAAGCGGGCCAAGCGACAATGAGCAGTTCTTC	CASSRSGPSDNEQFF
-	TRBV29-1	TRBJ1-2	-	12	TGCAGCGTCGGCGCAGGTACACGAGGCTACACCTTC	CSVGAGTRGYTF
-	TRBV11-2	TRBJ1-2	-	16	TGTGCCAGCAGCTTAGTTCCGGGGGGTCGCGGCTATGGCTACACCTTC	CASSLVPGGRGYGYTF
-	TRBV19	TRBJ1-3	-	14	TGTGCCAGCCACCCCGACGGGAGGGCCTACACCATATATTTT	CASHPDGRAYTIYF
-	TRBV5-1	TRBJ2-5	-	13	TGCGCCAGCAGCACGGGACATGAAGAGACCCAGTACTTC	CASSTGHEETQYF
-	TRBV6-5	TRBJ2-1	TRBD1	13	TGTGCCAGCAGTTACTCGACAGGGGTAGAGCAGTTCTTC	CASSYSTGVEQFF
few	TRBV15	TRBJ2-7	TRBD2	14	TGTGCCACCAGCCCGGGGGGTGGTTTGTACGAGCAGTACTTC	CATSPGGGLYEQYF
-	TRBV29-1	TRBJ1-2	TRBD1	10	TGCAGCGTTCGTCAGACAGGGCTATCCTTC	CSVRQTGLSF
-	TRBV28	TRBJ2-1	-	14	TGTGCCAGCAGTTCCCCCAGGGGTCGCAATGAGCAGTTCTTC	CASSSPRGRNEQFF
-	TRBV2	TRBJ2-1	-	13	TGTGCCAGCAGGCAGGGGGGGAGAAATGAGCAGTTCTTC	CASRQGGRNEQFF
-	TRBV7-3	TRBJ2-1	TRBD2	16	TGTGCCAGCAGCCCTGGGGGGACTAGGAAGAGGAATGAGCAGTTCTTC	CASSPGGTRKRNEQFF
-	TRBV5-1	TRBJ2-5	TRBD2	15	TGCGCCAGCAGCTTTAGCGGGAGCTTGCAAGAGACCCAGTACTTC	CASSFSGSLQETQYF
-	TRBV30	TRBJ1-2	-	12	TGTGCCTGGAGTATGGGGGACTATGGCTACACCTTC	CAWSMGDYGYTF
once	TRBV28	TRBJ1-2	TRBD1	15	TGTGCCAGCAGCCGGGACAGGCTCCTCGGGGGAGGCTACACCTTC	CASSRDRLLGGGYTF
few	TRBV29-1	TRBJ2-5	TRBD2	12	TGCAGCGTCGGACTAGCGTTGCAGACCCAGTACTTC	CSVGLALQTQYF
-	TRBV20-1	TRBJ2-5	-	11	TGCAGTGCTAGAATGGACCGGCCCCAGTACTTC	CSARMDRPQYF
-	TRBV28	TRBJ2-2	TRBD2	15	TGTGCCGGCCGGAGCGGGGCGCTGGACACCGGGGAGCTGTTTTTT	CAGRSGALDTGELFF
-	TRBV7-2	TRBJ2-5	-	13	TGTGCCAGCAGTCCCCCTCCCCCGGAGACCCAGTACTTC	CASSPPPPETQYF
-	TRBV5-1	TRBJ2-7	TRBD1	16	TGCGCCAGCAGCTTTAAGACGGGACAGGGAGGTTCCGAGCAGTACTTC	CASSFKTGQGGSEQYF
few	TRBV30	TRBJ2-1	-	15	TGTGCCTGGAGTGTCGATATGAGGGGGATGGGTGAGCAGTTCTTC	CAWSVDMRGMGEQFF
once	TRBV7-6	TRBJ2-1	TRBD2	16	TGTGCCAGCACCACGACAGAGCGGGGGGCCTACAATGAGCAGTTCTTC	CASTTTERGAYNEQFF
-	TRBV30	TRBJ1-3	-	14	TGTGCCTGGAGTATCGGGACTGCTGGAAACACCATATATTTT	CAWSIGTAGNTIYF
many	TRBV6-4	TRBJ2-6	TRBD1	16	TGTGCCAGCAGTGACAACAGGGGATCTGGGGCCAACGTCCTGACTTTC	CASSDNRGSGANVLTF
-	TRBV6-1	TRBJ1-2	-	13	TGTGCCAGCAGTGATTTAGGGTTCTATGGCTACACCTTC	CASSDLGFYGYTF
-	TRBV14	TRBJ2-3	TRBD2	14	TGTGCCAGCAGCCAAAGCGGGGGGCGGAATACGCAGTATTTT	CASSQSGGRNTQYF
-	TRBV5-6	TRBJ2-2	TRBD2	17	TGTGCCAGCAGCTTCTCTCGGCTAGCGGGAAACACCGGGGAGCTGTTTTTT	CASSFSRLAGNTGELFF
once	TRBV9	TRBJ2-3	-	16	TGTGCCAGCAGCGTATTGGACGGGAGTTCCGGAGATACGCAGTATTTT	CASSVLDGSSGDTQYF
-	TRBV7-9	TRBJ2-2	-	13	TGTGCCAGCAGTCGACAGAACACCGGGGAGCTGTTTTTT	CASSRQNTGELFF
once	TRBV7-9	TRBJ1-1	-	14	TGTGCCAGCAGCTTAGACTGGGCGGGGGCTGAAGCTTTCTTT	CASSLDWAGAEAFF
few	TRBV6-6	TRBJ2-2	TRBD2	16	TGTGCCAGCACTCCTACAACAGCGGGAAACACCGGGGAGCTGTTTTTT	CASTPTTAGNTGELFF
few	TRBV6-5	TRBJ1-5	TRBD1	15	TGTGCCAGCAGTCATTCCGGGACAGTCAATCAGCCCCAGCATTTT	CASSHSGTVNQPQHF
-	TRBV18	TRBJ1-1	-	14	TGTGCCAGCTCACCACGGACACAGAACACTGAAGCTTTCTTT	CASSPRTQNTEAFF
-	TRBV2	TRBJ2-6	TRBD1	16	TGTGCCAGCAGACGGGACAGGGACCCTGGGGCCAACGTCCTGACTTTC	CASRRDRDPGANVLTF
few	TRBV7-9	TRBJ2-7	TRBD2	11	TGTGCCAGCAGAAGGGAGGGAGAGCAGTACTTC	CASRREGEQYF
once	TRBV10-2	TRBJ2-1	-	11	TGCGCCAGCAGTCACCTCGATGAGCAGTTCTTC	CASSHLDEQFF
-	TRBV28	TRBJ2-3	-	16	TGTGCCAGCCCCCGAACTAGGACCCCTAGCACAGATACGCAGTATTTT	CASPRTRTPSTDTQYF
-	TRBV19	TRBJ2-7	-	15	TGTGCCAGTAGTATTGATCCCGAAAACGCCTACGAGCAGTACTTC	CASSIDPENAYEQYF
-	TRBV6-1	TRBJ2-7	TRBD2	14	TGTGCCAGCAGTTTACTAGCGGGGACCTACGAGCAGTACTTC	CASSLLAGTYEQYF
-	TRBV7-9	TRBJ2-1	-	14	TGTGCCAGCAGACGGGACGGTGCTGACAATGAGCAGTTCTTC	CASRRDGADNEQFF
-	TRBV5-1	TRBJ2-3	TRBD2	16	TGCGCCAGCAGCTTGGGTAGCGGGAGAATGACAGATACGCAGTATTTT	CASSLGSGRMTDTQYF
-	TRBV11-3	TRBJ2-5	-	14	TGTGCCAGCAGCTTAGGAGGTGGGAAAGAGACCCAGTACTTC	CASSLGGGKETQYF
-	TRBV30	TRBJ1-3	TRBD1	13	TGTGCCTGGGGGACAGGGGGCGCGGACACCATATATTTT	CAWGTGGADTIYF
-	TRBV7-2	TRBJ1-1	TRBD1	14	TGTGCCAGCAGCTTTGACAGGGGGTGGACTGAAGCTTTCTTT	CASSFDRGWTEAFF
-	TRBV18	TRBJ2-5	TRBD1	13	TGTGCCAGCTCAGGACAGGGCGGGGAGACCCAGTACTTC	CASSGQGGETQYF
-	TRBV11-2	TRBJ1-4	-	15	TGTGCCAGCAGCTTATTTGCGTCAGATAATGAAAAACTGTTTTTT	CASSLFASDNEKLFF
-	TRBV6-1	TRBJ1-1	TRBD1	16	TGTGCCAGCAGTGAAAACAGGGGGCCTGCGGACACTGAAGCTTTCTTT	CASSENRGPADTEAFF
-	TRBV7-9	TRBJ2-1	TRBD2	16	TGTGCCAGCAGCTTGGTCCTGACTAGCTCTACCCATGAGCAGTTCTTC	CASSLVLTSSTHEQFF
once	TRBV5-8	TRBJ1-1	TRBD1	14	TGTGCCAGCGCCCCTAGGACAGGGCAAACTGAAGCTTTCTTT	CASAPRTGQTEAFF